This record covers a single TCR beta chain. The sample is drawn from a study of blood T cell repertoires in COVID-19. Cohort assignment relied on participant-reported clinical history. Germline V gene data show CDR1 as SEHNR and CDR2 as FQNEAQ (reference sequence). This CDR3 contains 16 residues. V was cut by 4 bases and J by 2 bases, with 17 bases left in between. This table comes from immunoSEQ multiplex PCR, and its TCRdb copy is limited to in-frame clones, with some not included. The data contain over 350,000 clones, around nine tenths of them singletons. The receptor was isolated from a woman aged 18-29 years who had recovered from COVID-19. Sequencing used PBMCs or T cells enriched from blood (not recorded which). The gene calls are TRBV7-9 and TRBJ2-5; maybe TRBD2 (5 bases). The CDR3 DNA sequence: TGTGCCAGCAGCTCCTCGGCTAGCCGCTCGCAAGAGACCCAGTACTTC. It translates to CASSSSASRSQETQYF.